The clone carrying this T cell receptor beta chain has more than one count but fewer than ten. Its antigen is not known. The data were taken from a study of early T cells in non-severe SARS-CoV-2 infection. This CDR3 is 14 amino acids long. The ends lost 2 bases at V and 2 bases at J; junction bases unmatched: 1. The germline CDR1 and CDR2 sequences are MNHEY and SVGEGT. Study-wide points: In VDJdb matching, anti-spike CD8 responses were favored while private and CD4 specificities went missing.

The protocol attached unique molecular identifiers to individual cDNA molecules. TCRdb reprocessed the 5' RACE reads via MiXCR and lists one record per CDR3 protein. The table has more than 80,000 distinct CDR3 sequences, 15% to 20% seen once. V is TRBV6-2 or TRBV6-3 and J is TRBJ2-7, with 9 bases aligning to TRBD2. The sequenced material came from whole blood. The clonotype originates from an adult who was a healthcare worker with PCR-confirmed SARS-CoV-2 infection or an uninfected control (not recorded which). In DNA form, the CDR3 reads TGTGCCAGCAGTTACGGCGGGGGGGCCTACGAGCAGTACTTC. Residues: CASSYGGGAYEQYF.